A selection of T cell receptor beta chains follows, all from one sample in a study of cytomegalovirus exposure and HLA in healthy donors. TCRdb's table, derived via immunoSEQ multiplex PCR, lists solely in-frame clones and lacks some. The sample comprises about 170,000 clones, approximately 88% of which are singletons, and 1.2% rests with the top ten. The sample taken for sequencing was PBMCs. These receptors were obtained from a boy between 2 and 10 years old in good health and CMV-seronegative. Each CDR3 is given with its conserved first and last residue. The D gene is left open where the match is weak.

V: TRBV5-6
D: NA
J: TRBJ1-3
CDR3: CASSLAWAGTGNTIYF

V: TRBV19
D: TRBD1
J: TRBJ1-2
CDR3: CASSELTGGMRGYTF

V: TRBV15
D: NA
J: TRBJ2-1
CDR3: CATSRDGGSNEQFF

V: TRBV9
D: TRBD2
J: TRBJ2-1
CDR3: CASSVEIAGYNEQFF

V: TRBV29-1
D: NA
J: TRBJ1-2
CDR3: CSVPRTDDNYGYTF

V: TRBV7-6
D: NA
J: TRBJ1-6
CDR3: CASSLGGSENSPLHF

V: TRBV5-4
D: TRBD1
J: TRBJ2-1
CDR3: CALGDRGRSEQFF

V: TRBV15
D: NA
J: TRBJ2-1
CDR3: CATKEFNAAYNEQFF

V: TRBV4-3
D: TRBD1
J: TRBJ1-1
CDR3: CASSQAWTGNTEAFF

V: TRBV19
D: NA
J: TRBJ2-7
CDR3: CASSPYQRDEQYF

V: TRBV4-1
D: TRBD2
J: TRBJ2-5
CDR3: CASSLGLAGGQETQYF

V: TRBV9
D: NA
J: TRBJ2-7
CDR3: CASSVGSSLSPGREQYF

V: TRBV30
D: NA
J: TRBJ1-1
CDR3: CAWSVKQNTEAFF

V: TRBV5-6
D: TRBD2
J: TRBJ2-7
CDR3: CASSFGLAGTYEQYF

V: TRBV6-1
D: TRBD1
J: TRBJ1-1
CDR3: CATRGGWTEAFF

V: TRBV5-5
D: TRBD1
J: TRBJ2-5
CDR3: CASSFGTAQETQYF

V: TRBV9
D: NA
J: TRBJ1-1
CDR3: CASSSLTGTEAFF

V: TRBV11-2
D: NA
J: TRBJ1-2
CDR3: CASSLDGRLGDGYTF

V: TRBV7-2
D: TRBD2
J: TRBJ2-5
CDR3: CASSRDYPVYQYF

V: TRBV6-5
D: TRBD2
J: TRBJ2-4
CDR3: CASSYEAGGGDIQYF

V: TRBV10-1
D: NA
J: TRBJ2-5
CDR3: CASSQGHEETQYF

V: TRBV7-2
D: TRBD1
J: TRBJ1-4
CDR3: CASSTQGAVNEKLFF

V: TRBV5-1
D: TRBD1
J: TRBJ1-4
CDR3: CASSLDSMGTGDEKLFF

V: TRBV30
D: NA
J: TRBJ1-1
CDR3: CAWNAGMNTEAFF

V: TRBV27
D: NA
J: TRBJ2-2
CDR3: CASRLQGPGAGELFF